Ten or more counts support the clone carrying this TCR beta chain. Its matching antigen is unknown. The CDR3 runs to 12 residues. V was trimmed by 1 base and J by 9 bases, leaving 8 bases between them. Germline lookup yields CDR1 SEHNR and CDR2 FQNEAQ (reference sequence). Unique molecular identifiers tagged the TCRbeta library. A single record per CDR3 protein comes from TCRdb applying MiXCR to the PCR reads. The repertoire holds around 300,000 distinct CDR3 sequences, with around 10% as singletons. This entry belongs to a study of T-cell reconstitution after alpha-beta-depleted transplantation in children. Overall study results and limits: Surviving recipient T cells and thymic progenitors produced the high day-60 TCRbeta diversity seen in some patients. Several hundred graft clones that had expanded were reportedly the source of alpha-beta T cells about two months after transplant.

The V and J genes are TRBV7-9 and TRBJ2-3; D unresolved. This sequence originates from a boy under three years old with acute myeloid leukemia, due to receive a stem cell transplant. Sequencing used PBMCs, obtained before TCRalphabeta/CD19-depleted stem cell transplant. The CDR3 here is CASSLEVGTQYF. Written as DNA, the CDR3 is TGTGCCAGCAGCTTAGAGGTGGGAACGCAGTATTTT.